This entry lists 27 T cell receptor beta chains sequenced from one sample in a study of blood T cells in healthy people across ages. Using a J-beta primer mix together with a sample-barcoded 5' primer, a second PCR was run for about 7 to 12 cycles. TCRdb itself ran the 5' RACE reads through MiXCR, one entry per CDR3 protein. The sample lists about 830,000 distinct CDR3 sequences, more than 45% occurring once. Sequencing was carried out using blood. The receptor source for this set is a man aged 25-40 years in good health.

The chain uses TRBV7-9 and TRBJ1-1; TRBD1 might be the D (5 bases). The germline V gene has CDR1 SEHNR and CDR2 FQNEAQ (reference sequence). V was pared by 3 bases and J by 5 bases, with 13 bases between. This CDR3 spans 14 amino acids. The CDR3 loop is CASSFAGTGTEAFF. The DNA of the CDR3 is TGTGCCAGCAGCTTTGCGGGGACGGGGACTGAAGCTTTCTTT.

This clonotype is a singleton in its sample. For the CDR3, the DNA is TGTGCCAGCAGTTTCCCCCGAACTGGACAGGGGGACTACAATGAGCAGTTCTTC. This encodes CASSFPRTGQGDYNEQFF. The V call is TRBV28, the J call TRBJ2-1; 10 bases align to TRBD1. The germline V gene has CDR1 MDHEN and CDR2 SYDVKM. There are 18 residues in the CDR3. The V gene end was trimmed by 3 bases and the J gene end by 3 bases; junction bases not matched to a gene: 11.

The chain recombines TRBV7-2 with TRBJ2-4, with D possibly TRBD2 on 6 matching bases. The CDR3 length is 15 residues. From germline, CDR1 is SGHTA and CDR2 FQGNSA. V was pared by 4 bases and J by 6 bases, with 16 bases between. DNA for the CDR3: TGTGCCAGCAGCTCTGGAGGGCTAGCTGGAAACATTCAGTACTTC. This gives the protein CASSSGGLAGNIQYF.

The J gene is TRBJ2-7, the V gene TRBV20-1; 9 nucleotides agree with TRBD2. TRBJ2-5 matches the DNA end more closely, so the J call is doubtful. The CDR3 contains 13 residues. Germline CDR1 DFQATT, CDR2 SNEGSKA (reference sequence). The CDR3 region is CSARDSGGETQYF. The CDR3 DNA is TGCAGTGCTAGAGATAGCGGGGGAGAGACCCAGTACTTC.

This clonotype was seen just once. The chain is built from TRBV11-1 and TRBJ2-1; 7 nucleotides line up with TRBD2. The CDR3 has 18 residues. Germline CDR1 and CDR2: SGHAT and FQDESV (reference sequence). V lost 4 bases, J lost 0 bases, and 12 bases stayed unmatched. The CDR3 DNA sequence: TGTGCCAGCAGCTCCCCAACCATAGCGGGTAGCTCCTACAATGAGCAGTTCTTC. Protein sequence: CASSSPTIAGSSYNEQFF.

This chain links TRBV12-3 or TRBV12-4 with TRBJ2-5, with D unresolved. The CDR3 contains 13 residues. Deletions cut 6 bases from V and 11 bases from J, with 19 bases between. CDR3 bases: TGTGCCAGCAGGACCAGGCTATACAATGAGCAGTACTTC. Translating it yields CASRTRLYNEQYF.

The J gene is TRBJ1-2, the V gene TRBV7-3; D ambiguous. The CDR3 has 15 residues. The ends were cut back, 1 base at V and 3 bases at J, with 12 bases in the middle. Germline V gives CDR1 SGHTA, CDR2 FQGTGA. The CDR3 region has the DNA TGTGCCAGCAGCTTAATGGGCCCTCAGGACTATGGCTACACCTTC. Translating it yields CASSLMGPQDYGYTF.

This chain's CDR3 is CASRPPRGGANEQFF. The CDR3 DNA follows: TGCGCCAGCAGGCCACCTCGGGGGGGGGCGAATGAGCAGTTCTTC. The chain has TRBV5-1 and TRBJ2-1, with 8 bases identical to TRBD2. The CDR3 covers 15 residues. CDR1 is SGHRS, CDR2 YFSETQ, per germline. V gave up 5 bases and J gave up 7 bases; unmatched junction bases: 11.

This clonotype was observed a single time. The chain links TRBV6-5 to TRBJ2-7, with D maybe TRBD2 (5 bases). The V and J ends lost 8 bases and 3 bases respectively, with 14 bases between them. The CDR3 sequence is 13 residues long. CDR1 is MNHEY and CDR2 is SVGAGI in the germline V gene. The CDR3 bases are TGTGCCAGCCAAGCCGGGGAGAGCTACGAGCAGTACTTC. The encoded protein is CASQAGESYEQYF.

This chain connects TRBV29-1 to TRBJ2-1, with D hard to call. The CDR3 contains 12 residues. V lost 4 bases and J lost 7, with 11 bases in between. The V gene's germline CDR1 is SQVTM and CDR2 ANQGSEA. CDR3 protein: CSVAPLGNEQFF. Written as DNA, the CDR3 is TGCAGCGTTGCCCCCCTGGGTAATGAGCAGTTCTTC.

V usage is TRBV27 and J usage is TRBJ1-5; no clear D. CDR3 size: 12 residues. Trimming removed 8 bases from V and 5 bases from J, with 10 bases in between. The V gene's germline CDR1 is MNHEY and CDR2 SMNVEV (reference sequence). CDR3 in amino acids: CASRTRDQPQHF. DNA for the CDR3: TGTGCCAGCCGCACACGCGATCAGCCCCAGCATTTT.

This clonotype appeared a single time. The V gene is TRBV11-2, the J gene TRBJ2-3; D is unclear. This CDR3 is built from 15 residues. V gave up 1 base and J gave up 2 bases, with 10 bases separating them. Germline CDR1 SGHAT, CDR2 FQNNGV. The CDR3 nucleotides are TGTGCCAGCAGCTTAGCCGGCCGGGTCACAGATACGCAGTATTTT. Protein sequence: CASSLAGRVTDTQYF.

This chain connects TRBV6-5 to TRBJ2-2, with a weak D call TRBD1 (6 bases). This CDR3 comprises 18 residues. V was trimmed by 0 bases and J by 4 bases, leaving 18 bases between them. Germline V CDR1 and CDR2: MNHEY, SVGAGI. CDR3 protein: CASSYSVLRTESTGELFF. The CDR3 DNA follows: TGTGCCAGCAGTTACTCTGTCCTTCGGACAGAAAGCACCGGGGAGCTGTTTTTT.

The CDR3 reads CASGFYEQYF. The CDR3 DNA sequence: TGTGCCAGCGGCTTTTACGAGCAGTACTTC. The chain employs TRBV27 and TRBJ2-7; no definite D call. Germline V gene data show CDR1 as MNHEY and CDR2 as SMNVEV (reference sequence). V lost 8 bases to trimming and J lost 4 bases, with 6 bases between them. The CDR3 contains 10 residues.

The CDR3 sequence: CASSRQTGVGYTF. In DNA, the CDR3 is TGTGCCAGCAGTCGTCAGACAGGGGTTGGCTACACCTTC. The chain combines TRBV6-2 or TRBV6-3 with TRBJ1-2, with TRBD1 matching over 8 bases. The CDR3 runs to 13 residues. Germline V lookup: CDR1 MNHEY, CDR2 SVGEGT. V gave up 5 bases and J gave up 7 bases; unmatched junction bases: 6.

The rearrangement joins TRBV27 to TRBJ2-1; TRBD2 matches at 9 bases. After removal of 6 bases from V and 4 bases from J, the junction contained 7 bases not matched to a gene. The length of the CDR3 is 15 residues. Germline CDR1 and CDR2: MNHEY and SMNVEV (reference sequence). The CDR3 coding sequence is TGTGCCAGCAGAATAGCGGGAGAGACTTACAATGAGCAGTTCTTC. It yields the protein CASRIAGETYNEQFF.

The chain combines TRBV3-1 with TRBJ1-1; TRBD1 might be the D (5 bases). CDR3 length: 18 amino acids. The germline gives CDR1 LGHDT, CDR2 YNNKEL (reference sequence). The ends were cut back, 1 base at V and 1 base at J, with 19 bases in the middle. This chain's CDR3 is CASSQGGGLGGPNTEAFF. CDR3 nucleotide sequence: TGTGCCAGCAGCCAAGGAGGTGGTTTGGGGGGACCGAACACTGAAGCTTTCTTT.

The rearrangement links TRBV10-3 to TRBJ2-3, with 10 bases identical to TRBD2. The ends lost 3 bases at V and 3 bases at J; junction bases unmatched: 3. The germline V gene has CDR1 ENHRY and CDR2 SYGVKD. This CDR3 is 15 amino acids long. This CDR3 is CAISDGLAETDTQYF. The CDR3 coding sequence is TGTGCCATCAGTGACGGACTAGCGGAGACAGATACGCAGTATTTT.

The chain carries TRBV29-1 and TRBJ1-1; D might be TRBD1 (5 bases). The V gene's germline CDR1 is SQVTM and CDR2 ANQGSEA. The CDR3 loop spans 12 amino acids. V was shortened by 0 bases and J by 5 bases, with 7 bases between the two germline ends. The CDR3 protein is CSVEESGTEAFF. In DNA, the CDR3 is TGCAGCGTTGAAGAATCAGGGACTGAAGCTTTCTTT.

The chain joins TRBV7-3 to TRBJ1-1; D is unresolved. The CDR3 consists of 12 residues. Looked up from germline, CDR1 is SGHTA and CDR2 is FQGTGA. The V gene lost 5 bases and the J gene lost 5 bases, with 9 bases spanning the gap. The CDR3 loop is CASSAGKTEAFF. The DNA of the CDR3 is TGTGCCAGCAGCGCCGGGAAAACTGAAGCTTTCTTT. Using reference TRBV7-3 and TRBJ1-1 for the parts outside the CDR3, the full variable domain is GAGVSQTPSNKVTEKGKYVELRCDPISGHTALYWYRQSLGQGPEFLIYFQGTGAADDSGLPNDRFFAVRPEGSVSTLKIQRTERGDSAVYLCASSAGKTEAFFGQGTRLTVV.

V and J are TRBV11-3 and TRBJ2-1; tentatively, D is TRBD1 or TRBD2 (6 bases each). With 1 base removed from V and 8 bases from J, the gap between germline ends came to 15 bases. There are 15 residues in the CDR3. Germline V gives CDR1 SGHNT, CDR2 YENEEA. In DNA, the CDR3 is TGTGCCAGCAGCTTAGGTTTTGGTGGGGGGCATGAGCAGTTCTTC. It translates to CASSLGFGGGHEQFF.

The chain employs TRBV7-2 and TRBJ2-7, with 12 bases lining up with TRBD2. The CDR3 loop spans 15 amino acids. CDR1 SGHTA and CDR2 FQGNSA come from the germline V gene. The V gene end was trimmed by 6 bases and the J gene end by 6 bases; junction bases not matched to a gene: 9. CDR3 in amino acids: CASRPAGTSGLEQYF. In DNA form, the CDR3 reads TGTGCCAGCAGACCAGCCGGGACTAGCGGGCTCGAGCAGTACTTC.

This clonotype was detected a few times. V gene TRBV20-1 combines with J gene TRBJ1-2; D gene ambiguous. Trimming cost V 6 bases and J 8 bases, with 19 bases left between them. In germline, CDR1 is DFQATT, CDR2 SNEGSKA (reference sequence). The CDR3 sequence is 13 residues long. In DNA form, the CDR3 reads TGCAGTGCCTTTAAGGCCGGAATTTTGGGCTACACCTTC. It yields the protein CSAFKAGILGYTF.

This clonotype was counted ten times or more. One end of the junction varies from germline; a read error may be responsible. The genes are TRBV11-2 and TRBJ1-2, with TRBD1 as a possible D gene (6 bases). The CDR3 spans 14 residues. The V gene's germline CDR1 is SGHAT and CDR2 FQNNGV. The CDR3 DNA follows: TGTGCCAGCAGCTGGTCTCCGGGACACTACGGCTACACCTTC. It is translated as CASSWSPGHYGYTF.

The CDR3 nucleotides are TGTGCCAGCAGTCGTAGGGGCGAGCAGTTCTTC. This sequence encodes CASSRRGEQFF. The chain couples TRBV6-2 or TRBV6-3 to TRBJ2-1; D perhaps matches TRBD1 (5 bases). Trimming pared 5 bases from V and 10 bases from J, leaving 9 bases between. The CDR3 totals 11 residues. The germline gives CDR1 MNHEY, CDR2 SVGEGT.

The CDR3, as DNA: TGCGCCAGCAGCCAAGAGATTGGATCCCACGAGCAGTACTTC. It translates to CASSQEIGSHEQYF. This chain connects TRBV4-3 to TRBJ2-5; no clear D. The end of the DNA fits TRBJ2-7 better, so the J call may be wrong. This CDR3 region has 14 residues. The germline V gene encodes CDR1 LGHNA and CDR2 YSLEER.

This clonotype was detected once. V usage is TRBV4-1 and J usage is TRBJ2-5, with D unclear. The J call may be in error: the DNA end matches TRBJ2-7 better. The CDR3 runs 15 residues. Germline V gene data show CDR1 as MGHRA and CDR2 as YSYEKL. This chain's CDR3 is CASSQVPFPPYEQYF. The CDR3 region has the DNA TGCGCCAGCAGCCAAGTCCCTTTCCCTCCCTACGAGCAGTACTTC.